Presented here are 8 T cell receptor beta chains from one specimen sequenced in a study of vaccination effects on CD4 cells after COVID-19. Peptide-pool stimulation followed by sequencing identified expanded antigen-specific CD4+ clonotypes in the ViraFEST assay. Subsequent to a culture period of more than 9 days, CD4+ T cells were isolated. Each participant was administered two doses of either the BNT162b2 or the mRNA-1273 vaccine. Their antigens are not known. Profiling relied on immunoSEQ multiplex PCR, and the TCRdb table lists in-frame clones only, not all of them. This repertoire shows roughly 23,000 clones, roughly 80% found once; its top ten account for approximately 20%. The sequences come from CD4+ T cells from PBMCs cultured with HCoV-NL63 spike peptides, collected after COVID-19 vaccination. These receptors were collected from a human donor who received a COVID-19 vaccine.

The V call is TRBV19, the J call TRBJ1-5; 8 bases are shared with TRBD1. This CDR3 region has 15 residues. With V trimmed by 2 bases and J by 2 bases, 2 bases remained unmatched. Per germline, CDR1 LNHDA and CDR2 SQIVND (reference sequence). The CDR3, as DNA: TGTGCCAGTAGTATATCGACAGGGGGCAATCAGCCCCAGCATTTT. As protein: CASSISTGGNQPQHF.

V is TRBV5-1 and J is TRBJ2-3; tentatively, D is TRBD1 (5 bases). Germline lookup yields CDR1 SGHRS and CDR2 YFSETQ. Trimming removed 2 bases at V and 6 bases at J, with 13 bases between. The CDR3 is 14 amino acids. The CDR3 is CASSLLQVRDTQYF. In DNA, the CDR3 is TGCGCCAGCAGCTTATTACAGGTGCGCGATACGCAGTATTTT.

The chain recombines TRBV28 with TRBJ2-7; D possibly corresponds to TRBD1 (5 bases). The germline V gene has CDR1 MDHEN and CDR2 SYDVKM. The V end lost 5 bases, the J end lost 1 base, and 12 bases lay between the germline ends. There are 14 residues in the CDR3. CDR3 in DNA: TGTGCCAGCAGTGGTTGGACAAATTCCTACGAGCAGTACTTC. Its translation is CASSGWTNSYEQYF.

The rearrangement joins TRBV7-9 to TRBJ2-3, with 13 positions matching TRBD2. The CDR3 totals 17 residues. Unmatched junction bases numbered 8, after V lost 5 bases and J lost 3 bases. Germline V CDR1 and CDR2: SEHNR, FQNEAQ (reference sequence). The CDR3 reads CASSPAGLAGVTDTQYF. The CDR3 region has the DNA TGTGCCAGCAGCCCAGCAGGACTAGCGGGGGTGACAGATACGCAGTATTTT.

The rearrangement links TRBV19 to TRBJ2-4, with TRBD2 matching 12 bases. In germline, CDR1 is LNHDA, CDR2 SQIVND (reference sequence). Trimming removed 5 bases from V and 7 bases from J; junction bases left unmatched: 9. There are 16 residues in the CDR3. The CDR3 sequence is CASSPLAGGPGNIQYF. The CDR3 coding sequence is TGTGCCAGTAGTCCGCTAGCGGGGGGGCCGGGGAACATTCAGTACTTC.

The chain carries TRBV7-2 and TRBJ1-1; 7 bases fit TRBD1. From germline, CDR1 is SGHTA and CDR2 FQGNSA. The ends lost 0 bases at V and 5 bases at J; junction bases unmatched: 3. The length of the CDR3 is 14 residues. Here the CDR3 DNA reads TGTGCCAGCAGCTTAGCTACAGGGGTAACTGAAGCTTTCTTT. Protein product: CASSLATGVTEAFF.

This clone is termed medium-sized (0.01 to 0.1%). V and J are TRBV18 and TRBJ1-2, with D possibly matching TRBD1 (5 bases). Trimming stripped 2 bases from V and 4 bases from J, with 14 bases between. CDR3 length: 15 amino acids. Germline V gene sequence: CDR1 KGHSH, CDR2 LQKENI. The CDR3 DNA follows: TGTGCCAGCTCACCATCCGGGACGGCCTCCTATGGCTACACCTTC. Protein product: CASSPSGTASYGYTF.

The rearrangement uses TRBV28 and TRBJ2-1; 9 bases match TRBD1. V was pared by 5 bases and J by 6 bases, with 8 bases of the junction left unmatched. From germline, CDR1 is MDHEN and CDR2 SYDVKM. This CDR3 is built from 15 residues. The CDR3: CASSAMGTGINEQFF. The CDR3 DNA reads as TGTGCCAGCAGTGCAATGGGGACAGGGATCAATGAGCAGTTCTTC.